This TCR beta chain was observed in a study of shared clonotypes between healthy human individuals. Per the germline V gene, CDR1 is MGHRA and CDR2 is YSYEKL. The ends lost 3 bases at V and 5 bases at J; junction bases unmatched: 5. The length of the CDR3 is 15 residues. Clones were sequenced by immunoSEQ multiplex PCR, and TCRdb holds only the in-frame ones, with some missing. The top ten clones hold about 0.35% of a sample with over a million clones, approximately 98.5% of them seen once. The specimen was naive CD4+ T cells sorted from blood. Subset given: CD45RA+ positively selected. This clonotype was sampled from a man aged 25 to 40 in good health. The gene calls are TRBV4-1 and TRBJ1-5; 9 bases are a match to TRBD1. CDR3 protein: CASSHQGQGDQPQHF. In DNA form, the CDR3 reads TGCGCCAGCAGCCATCAGGGACAGGGAGATCAGCCCCAGCATTTT.